This TCR beta chain is from a study of cytomegalovirus exposure and HLA in healthy donors. General study points: In a later analysis, HLA-C alleles had the fewest associated TCRs, DRB1 alleles the most.

PCR primers comprised 60 Vbeta and 13 Jbeta primers. The table came from immunoSEQ multiplex PCR; TCRdb's copy has only in-frame clones and leaves some out. This sample carries around 280,000 clones, 80% to 90% of them seen once, and the ten largest clones take approximately 2.4%. To note about this clone: Its antigen remains unidentified.

The germline V and J ends were trimmed by 5 bases and 7 bases, with 16 bases remaining between them. The CDR3 length is 15 residues. CDR1 SGHNT and CDR2 YYREEE come from the germline V gene (reference sequence). The material sequenced was PBMCs. This TCR was recovered from a woman between 18 and 29 years old in good health and CMV-seronegative. This chain uses TRBV5-4 with TRBJ1-6, with unresolved D. CDR3 coding DNA: TGTGCCAGCAGACCTGGAGGCCCGGGAAATTCACCCCTCCACTTT. It specifies CASRPGGPGNSPLHF.